A selection of T cell receptor beta chains follows, all from one sample in a study of T-cell memory formation after mild COVID-19. TCRdb passed the 5' RACE reads through MiXCR, listing each CDR3 protein once. The repertoire holds fewer than 350,000 distinct CDR3 sequences, more than 15% seen once, with around 20% in the top ten. The sequenced sample was PBMCs or a T cell subset sorted from them (not recorded which). The receptors were gathered from a man between 18 and 35 years old who had mild COVID-19 (a few samples of this study predate the infection). Cell type and time point are not known. The CDR3 runs from the conserved cysteine through the conserved F or W. A D gene is named only where the DNA matches it firmly. Clone size is given for some rows only: seen once, a few or many times, or a class if the clone is expanded.

j_gene: TRBJ2-3; v_gene: TRBV12-3/TRBV12-4; d_gene: TRBD2; abundance: many; CDR3nt: TGTGCCAGCAGTTCAACGACTAGCGGTAGCACAGATACGCAGTATTTT; CDR3aa: CASSSTTSGSTDTQYF
j_gene: TRBJ2-7; v_gene: TRBV27; d_gene: .; abundance: .; CDR3nt: TGTGCCAGCAGTTTCTACAGGGACTACGAGCAGTACTTC; CDR3aa: CASSFYRDYEQYF
j_gene: TRBJ1-2; v_gene: TRBV28; d_gene: .; abundance: .; CDR3nt: TGTGCCAGCAGCGAAACCTTTAACTATGGCTACACCTTC; CDR3aa: CASSETFNYGYTF
j_gene: TRBJ1-2; v_gene: TRBV20-1; d_gene: .; abundance: .; CDR3nt: TGCAGTGCTAGAGTGTTAGTAAGCTATGGCTACACCTTC; CDR3aa: CSARVLVSYGYTF
j_gene: TRBJ2-5; v_gene: TRBV20-1; d_gene: TRBD2; abundance: few; CDR3nt: TGCAGTGCTAGAGATCAGGGACTAGGGACCCAGTACTTC; CDR3aa: CSARDQGLGTQYF
j_gene: TRBJ1-3; v_gene: TRBV20-1; d_gene: .; abundance: .; CDR3nt: TGCAGTGCTAGAGATCTCCGAGACAGCTCTGGAAACACCATATATTTT; CDR3aa: CSARDLRDSSGNTIYF
j_gene: TRBJ1-2; v_gene: TRBV25-1; d_gene: .; abundance: .; CDR3nt: TGTGCCAGCAGTGAGTGGGGGTCCTATGGCTACACCTTC; CDR3aa: CASSEWGSYGYTF
j_gene: TRBJ1-4; v_gene: TRBV12-3/TRBV12-4; d_gene: .; abundance: few; CDR3nt: TGTGCCAGCAGTTTGGTTACGGAAAAACTGTTTTTT; CDR3aa: CASSLVTEKLFF
j_gene: TRBJ2-2; v_gene: TRBV7-9; d_gene: .; abundance: few; CDR3nt: TGTGCCAGCAGCCCCGTCTCGGGGAACACCGGGGAGCTGTTTTTT; CDR3aa: CASSPVSGNTGELFF
j_gene: TRBJ1-1; v_gene: TRBV7-2; d_gene: .; abundance: few; CDR3nt: TGTGCCAGCAGCGAGGACGGGAACACTGAAGCTTTCTTT; CDR3aa: CASSEDGNTEAFF